These 6 T cell receptor beta chains share one sample of origin, sequenced in a study of shared clonotypes between healthy human individuals (TCRdb year 2020). Library prep was done by the immunoSEQ multiplex PCR assay. Here the immuneACCESS table is served through TCRdb, limited to in-frame sequences with V and J called. Missing clones are a known gap in these copies; in checked studies unresolved V genes cover under half, and the rest lacks a known reason. Here the sample has around 2.1 million clones; roughly 91% occur a single time. The ten most abundant clones make up 1.5% to 2% of the sample. For the CD8 naive samples, CD45RO-negative cells were positively selected for CCR7, yielding a CD45RA+CCR7+ population from which TemRA cells were excluded. Sequences were obtained from naive CD8+ T cells from PBMCs. The cell subset or site label for this specimen denotes: CD45RA+CCR7+. These receptor sequences come from a man younger than 35 in good health. Some clones in this sample may be carry-over from other donors' samples.

This chain joins TRBV28 and TRBJ2-3; weak D call: TRBD2 (6 bases). V gave up 10 bases and J gave up 4 bases, with 21 bases separating them. Per the germline V gene, CDR1 is MDHEN and CDR2 is SYDVKM. The CDR3 is 15 residues long. CDR3 nucleotides: TGTGCCATCCGATTTGGAGGGGATTCCGCAGATACGCAGTATTTT. It encodes CAIRFGGDSADTQYF.

This chain links TRBV4-1 with TRBJ1-2; D may be TRBD1 (5 bases). This CDR3 has 14 residues. The germline V and J ends were trimmed by 1 base and 8 bases, with 14 bases remaining between them. Germline loops: CDR1 MGHRA, CDR2 YSYEKL. CDR3: CASSQVPRAKGYTF. The CDR3 DNA reads TGCGCCAGCAGCCAAGTGCCCAGGGCAAAGGGCTACACCTTC.

The chain is built from TRBV5-4 and TRBJ2-3; D not resolved. CDR3 length: 13 residues. Germline CDR1 SGHNT, CDR2 YYREEE (reference sequence). V was shortened by 4 bases and J by 2 bases, with 8 bases between the two germline ends. The CDR3 sequence: CASSPTNTDTQYF. The CDR3, as DNA: TGTGCCAGCAGCCCAACAAACACAGATACGCAGTATTTT.

The chain links TRBV28 to TRBJ2-6; D uncertain. The ends were cut back, 5 bases at V and 0 bases at J, with 8 bases in the middle. The CDR3 has 15 amino acids. The germline gives CDR1 MDHEN, CDR2 SYDVKM. In DNA, the CDR3 is TGTGCCAGCAGTGTACCCCCCTCTGGGGCCAACGTCCTGACTTTC. It translates to CASSVPPSGANVLTF.

This clone appeared a few times. CDR3 in amino acids: CASSGDGRGYTF. CDR3 bases: TGTGCCAGCAGTGGGGATGGAAGGGGCTACACCTTC. This sequence joins TRBV25-1 and TRBJ1-2; no definite D call. Germline-derived CDR1 and CDR2 are MGHDK and SYGVNS. V was pared by 4 bases and J by 8 bases, with 11 bases between. The length of the CDR3 is 12 residues.

The V gene is TRBV28, the J gene TRBJ1-1; no reliable D call. V was pared by 6 bases and J by 1 base, with 12 bases between. The CDR3 is 14 residues long. Germline loops: CDR1 MDHEN, CDR2 SYDVKM. This chain's CDR3 is CASSPIPRNTEAFF. In DNA, the CDR3 is TGTGCCAGCAGCCCTATCCCTCGGAACACTGAAGCTTTCTTT.